The rows below give T cell receptor beta chains drawn from one sample of a study of blood T cell repertoires in COVID-19. The assay was immunoSEQ multiplex PCR, and TCRdb's table has in-frame clones only and misses some. The data hold approximately 300,000 clones, with more than 80% observed a single time. The source material was peripheral blood. Receptors were obtained from a woman aged 25 to 45 with COVID-19, enrolled during active disease. The CDR3 runs from the conserved cysteine through the conserved F or W. The D gene is left open where the match is weak. The size field is filled for only some rows; it gives once, few, many or a size class.

v_gene	d_gene	abundance	j_gene	CDR3aa	CDR3nt
TRBV5-1	-	-	TRBJ1-2	CASSFATFYGYTF	TGCGCCAGCAGCTTTGCGACATTCTATGGCTACACCTTC
TRBV9	-	-	TRBJ1-4	CASSPQGELATNEKLFF	TGTGCCAGCAGCCCACAGGGTGAACTTGCAACTAATGAAAAACTGTTTTTT
TRBV5-1	TRBD1	-	TRBJ2-7	CASSLDREVYEQYF	TGCGCCAGCAGCCTGGACAGGGAAGTCTACGAGCAGTACTTC
TRBV28	TRBD1	-	TRBJ2-7	CASSTAGTGVHEQYF	TGTGCCAGCAGTACCGCCGGGACAGGGGTCCACGAGCAGTACTTC
TRBV28	-	-	TRBJ1-2	CASSTSGVRGYTF	TGTGCCAGCAGTACCTCCGGGGTCAGGGGCTACACCTTC
TRBV4-3	-	-	TRBJ1-5	CASPPIGGGTGQPQHF	TGCGCCAGCCCCCCCATCGGGGGAGGGACGGGTCAGCCCCAGCATTTT
TRBV28	TRBD2	-	TRBJ2-1	CASRGTSGRGIWNEQFF	TGTGCCAGCAGAGGGACTAGCGGGAGGGGGATCTGGAATGAGCAGTTCTTC
TRBV24-1	TRBD1	-	TRBJ2-2	CATSRTGGTGELFF	TGTGCCACCAGCAGGACAGGGGGTACCGGGGAGCTGTTTTTT
TRBV9	-	-	TRBJ1-1	CASSVEQGYTEAFF	TGTGCCAGCAGCGTAGAGCAGGGTTACACTGAAGCTTTCTTT
TRBV5-1	TRBD1	once	TRBJ1-1	CASSLALGGAEAFF	TGCGCCAGCAGCTTGGCCTTAGGGGGCGCTGAAGCTTTCTTT
TRBV5-4	-	once	TRBJ1-1	CASSLVPGSTEAFF	TGTGCCAGCAGCTTGGTTCCGGGAAGCACTGAAGCTTTCTTT
TRBV9	TRBD2	-	TRBJ2-2	CASSVDLGEGLAGELFF	TGTGCCAGCAGCGTAGATTTGGGGGAGGGCCTCGCCGGGGAGCTGTTTTTT
TRBV7-3	TRBD2	-	TRBJ2-7	CASSPSGSLNEQYF	TGTGCCAGCAGCCCGAGCGGGAGCTTGAACGAGCAGTACTTC
TRBV28	-	-	TRBJ1-2	CASSLGLRGYTF	TGTGCCAGCAGTTTAGGACTCCGGGGCTACACCTTC
TRBV7-3	-	-	TRBJ2-5	CASSRRGFGTQYF	TGTGCCAGCAGCCGCAGGGGATTCGGGACCCAGTACTTC
TRBV30	-	-	TRBJ1-2	CAWSVVGGARGYTF	TGTGCCTGGAGTGTGGTAGGGGGGGCAAGGGGCTACACCTTC
TRBV7-9	TRBD1	once	TRBJ2-5	CASSSHRDRAKETQYF	TGTGCCAGCAGCTCTCACCGGGACAGGGCTAAAGAGACCCAGTACTTC
TRBV28	-	-	TRBJ1-2	CASSTTGSLYGYTF	TGTGCCAGCAGCACGACAGGTTCCCTCTATGGCTACACCTTC
TRBV5-1	-	-	TRBJ2-7	CASSLASFFGNEQYF	TGCGCCAGCAGCTTGGCTAGTTTTTTCGGTAACGAGCAGTACTTC
TRBV5-1	TRBD1	once	TRBJ1-2	CASSLASTGMGYGYTF	TGCGCCAGCAGCTTGGCCTCGACAGGGATGGGCTATGGCTACACCTTC
TRBV30	-	-	TRBJ1-5	CAWSVPTVETAQHF	TGTGCCTGGAGTGTACCAACGGTCGAAACGGCCCAGCATTTT
TRBV5-1	-	-	TRBJ2-1	CASSLGIGNEQFF	TGCGCCAGCAGCCTTGGTATCGGGAATGAGCAGTTCTTC
TRBV28	TRBD1	-	TRBJ2-1	CASSLGQGAHNEQFF	TGTGCCAGCAGTTTGGGACAGGGGGCTCACAATGAGCAGTTCTTC
TRBV19	-	-	TRBJ1-1	CASSIAALGTEAFF	TGTGCCAGTAGTATAGCAGCGTTGGGCACTGAAGCTTTCTTT
TRBV21-1	-	-	TRBJ2-7	CASSKVVVGDEQYF	TGTGCCAGCAGCAAAGTAGTGGTCGGGGACGAGCAGTACTTC
TRBV7-2	-	once	TRBJ1-2	CASSLGANLGYTF	TGTGCCAGCAGCTTAGGGGCAAACCTGGGCTACACCTTC
TRBV5-1	TRBD2	-	TRBJ2-5	CASSLAVLAGQFQETQYF	TGCGCCAGCAGCTTGGCCGTCTTAGCGGGACAATTCCAAGAGACCCAGTACTTC
TRBV15	-	-	TRBJ2-7	CAPSEAGGSEQYF	TGTGCTCCTTCGGAGGCAGGTGGTAGCGAGCAGTACTTC
TRBV28	-	-	TRBJ2-7	CASRGTLSSYEQYF	TGTGCCAGCAGGGGGACTTTGAGCTCCTACGAGCAGTACTTC
TRBV5-1	TRBD2	-	TRBJ2-1	CASSPQTSGRTGEQFF	TGCGCCAGCAGCCCTCAGACTAGCGGGAGGACCGGGGAGCAGTTCTTC
TRBV14	TRBD2	-	TRBJ2-2	CASSQVASGRWTGELFF	TGTGCCAGCAGCCAAGTGGCTAGCGGGAGATGGACCGGGGAGCTGTTTTTT
TRBV24-1	TRBD1	-	TRBJ2-2	CATSDPGQVVGELFF	TGTGCCACCAGTGACCCCGGACAGGTCGTCGGGGAGCTGTTTTTT
TRBV5-1	TRBD1	-	TRBJ1-2	CASSLAVGGTVYGYTF	TGCGCCAGCAGCTTGGCTGTAGGGGGCACCGTCTATGGCTACACCTTC
TRBV28	TRBD1	-	TRBJ2-1	CASSLRGQGWNEQFF	TGTGCCAGCAGTTTGCGGGGACAGGGATGGAATGAGCAGTTCTTC
TRBV19	-	-	TRBJ1-4	CASRKTDLATNEKLFF	TGTGCCAGTAGAAAAACAGACCTTGCAACTAATGAAAAACTGTTTTTT
TRBV28	-	-	TRBJ2-4	CASSFMGPKNIQYF	TGTGCCAGCAGTTTTATGGGGCCCAAAAACATTCAGTACTTC
TRBV4-1	-	-	TRBJ2-7	CASSQDQLLREQYF	TGCGCCAGCAGCCAAGATCAACTCCTCCGAGAGCAGTACTTC
TRBV25-1	-	once	TRBJ1-4	CASSPHGRGEKLFF	TGTGCCAGCAGTCCCCACGGGAGGGGTGAAAAACTGTTTTTT
TRBV9	-	-	TRBJ1-1	CASSATANTEAFF	TGTGCCAGCAGCGCGACAGCGAACACTGAAGCTTTCTTT
TRBV30	TRBD1	-	TRBJ1-2	CAWLTRQGDGYTF	TGTGCCTGGCTAACCCGACAGGGTGATGGCTACACCTTC
TRBV1	-	-	TRBJ2-7	CTSSQGIQGLTYEQYF	TGCACCAGCAGCCAAGGAATACAGGGGCTAACTTACGAGCAGTACTTC
TRBV2	-	-	TRBJ1-5	CASSETAGQPQHF	TGTGCCAGCAGTGAGACCGCAGGGCAGCCCCAGCATTTT
TRBV19	-	-	TRBJ2-7	CASSRQGGSYEQYF	TGTGCCAGTAGTCGGCAGGGCGGCTCCTACGAGCAGTACTTC
TRBV18	-	-	TRBJ2-3	CASSPRATDTQYF	TGTGCCAGCTCACCACGGGCCACAGATACGCAGTATTTT
TRBV19	-	-	TRBJ1-6	CASSTPLSPLHF	TGTGCCAGTAGTACTCCCCTCTCACCCCTCCACTTT
TRBV5-4	-	-	TRBJ1-2	CASSLGFDTEGGGYTF	TGTGCCAGCAGCTTGGGGTTCGACACGGAGGGTGGTGGCTACACCTTC
TRBV19	-	-	TRBJ1-2	CASSTLAVDYGYTF	TGTGCCAGTAGTACACTAGCGGTGGACTATGGCTACACCTTC
TRBV21-1	-	-	TRBJ1-6	CASTADTPLHF	TGTGCCAGCACCGCCGACACACCCCTCCACTTT
TRBV7-2	-	-	TRBJ1-1	CASSLAGDWTEAFF	TGTGCCAGCAGCTTAGCAGGGGATTGGACTGAAGCTTTCTTT
TRBV24-1	-	-	TRBJ2-3	CATRTRDNTDTQYF	TGTGCCACCAGGACCCGGGACAACACAGATACGCAGTATTTT
TRBV5-5	-	-	TRBJ2-3	CASSSEKTDTQYF	TGTGCCAGCAGCTCGGAGAAAACAGATACGCAGTATTTT
TRBV3-1/TRBV3-2	-	-	TRBJ1-5	CASSQAYSDNQPQHF	TGTGCCAGCAGCCAAGCTTACAGTGACAATCAGCCCCAGCATTTT
TRBV15	-	-	TRBJ2-3	CATSRGSGDTDTQYF	TGTGCCACCAGCAGAGGGAGCGGCGACACAGATACGCAGTATTTT
TRBV18	-	-	TRBJ2-5	CASSPEIRGSRETQYF	TGTGCCAGCTCACCAGAGATTAGGGGAAGTAGAGAGACCCAGTACTTC
TRBV11-2	-	once	TRBJ1-1	CASSLVRRSPAFF	TGTGCCAGCAGCTTAGTTCGGAGGAGTCCAGCTTTCTTT
TRBV5-4	-	-	TRBJ2-1	CASSPQLKPYNEQFF	TGTGCCAGCAGCCCCCAACTAAAGCCCTACAATGAGCAGTTCTTC
TRBV3-1/TRBV3-2	-	-	TRBJ1-4	CASSRSMDEKLFF	TGTGCCAGCAGCCGCAGTATGGATGAAAAACTGTTTTTT
TRBV6-6	-	-	TRBJ1-1	CASSPTLGGAFF	TGTGCCAGCAGCCCCACTCTTGGGGGGGCTTTCTTT
TRBV28	TRBD1	-	TRBJ1-2	CASRYTGTGVSGYTF	TGTGCCAGCAGATACACCGGGACAGGGGTGTCTGGCTACACCTTC